These 21 T cell receptor beta chains share one sample of origin, sequenced in a study of T cells after yellow fever vaccination. TCRdb ran MiXCR on the 5' RACE reads and lists one entry per CDR3 protein. In the table there are hundreds of thousands of distinct CDR3 sequences, 10% to 15% of which are singletons. This material consisted of PBMCs, taken on the day of the yellow fever booster vaccination. Source of these receptors: a man aged 30 to 45 who received the YFV17D yellow fever vaccine.

This clonotype was seen a handful of times. V and J are TRBV24-1 and TRBJ2-1; D perhaps matches TRBD2 (5 bases). The germline V gene encodes CDR1 KGHDR and CDR2 SFDVKD. CDR3 length: 14 amino acids. V dropped 3 bases and J dropped 6 bases, with 11 bases sitting between them. CDR3 region: CATSDAREPNEQFF. CDR3 DNA: TGTGCCACCAGTGATGCACGGGAACCCAATGAGCAGTTCTTC.

The gene calls are TRBV11-2 and TRBJ2-1; D is unclear. Germline V CDR1 and CDR2: SGHAT, FQNNGV. The CDR3 is 14 residues long. The V gene lost 5 bases and the J gene lost 4 bases, with 12 bases spanning the gap. In nucleotides, the CDR3 is TGTGCCAGCAGCCTACGGGTGGATTACAATGAGCAGTTCTTC. It codes for CASSLRVDYNEQFF.

This clonotype was recorded many times. J is TRBJ1-2 and V is TRBV9, with 7 bases that match TRBD1. V shed 3 bases, J shed 1 base, and the junction held 6 bases outside the gene matches. Germline V gene sequence: CDR1 SGDLS, CDR2 YYNGEE. The CDR3 covers 15 residues. CDR3 bases: TGTGCCAGCAGCGCGCAGACAGGGAATAACTATGGCTACACCTTC. Residues: CASSAQTGNNYGYTF.

The chain is built from TRBV5-1 and TRBJ2-1; 7 bases match TRBD2. The CDR3 covers 15 residues. With 4 bases clipped from V and 3 bases from J, the junction kept 7 bases outside the gene matches. Germline values: CDR1 SGHRS, CDR2 YFSETQ. The CDR3 spells CASSRSGDYYNEQFF. DNA for the CDR3: TGCGCCAGCAGCAGAAGCGGGGACTACTACAATGAGCAGTTCTTC. The entire variable domain, with the rest obtained from reference TRBV5-1 and TRBJ2-1, is as follows: KAGVTQTPRYLIKTRGQQVTLSCSPISGHRSVSWYQQTPGQGLQFLFEYFSETQRNKGNFPGRFSGRQFSNSRSEMNVSTLELGDSALYLCASSRSGDYYNEQFFGPGTRLTVL.

The CDR3 DNA reads TGTGCCAGCAGCTTAGTTGCGGTAGCGGGAGGAAGCTCCTACAATGAGCAGTTCTTC. Translated, it gives CASSLVAVAGGSSYNEQFF. The rearrangement uses TRBV11-2 and TRBJ2-1, with 10 positions matching TRBD2. Germline V lookup: CDR1 SGHAT, CDR2 FQNNGV. The CDR3 covers 19 residues. Germline trimming cut 1 base from V and 0 bases from J; bases unmatched to any gene: 9.

This clonotype was counted a few times. J is TRBJ2-3 and V is TRBV7-2; D is unclear. Germline values: CDR1 SGHTA, CDR2 FQGNSA. V dropped 1 base and J dropped 1 base, with 6 bases sitting between them. This CDR3 has 14 amino acids. The DNA for the CDR3 is TGTGCCAGCAGCTTAGATCAGGGCACAGATACGCAGTATTTT. Its translation is CASSLDQGTDTQYF.

The chain is built from TRBV10-3 and TRBJ2-7; TRBD2 aligns across 10 bases. The germline V gene has CDR1 ENHRY and CDR2 SYGVKD. This CDR3 region has 15 residues. The junction had 6 bases not matched to a gene; V was cut back by 5 bases and J by 2 bases. CDR3 region: CAISLPGLATYEQYF. As DNA, the CDR3 is TGTGCCATCAGTTTACCGGGACTAGCGACCTACGAGCAGTACTTC.

In this sample, this clonotype turned up many times. J is TRBJ2-1 and V is TRBV7-6; 9 bases line up with TRBD2. Germline trimming cut 3 bases from V and 1 base from J; bases unmatched to any gene: 13. Germline-derived CDR1 and CDR2 are SGHVS and FNYEAQ. This CDR3 has 19 amino acids. The CDR3 here is CASSFSGSSRGGSYNEQFF. CDR3 bases: TGTGCCAGCAGCTTTAGCGGGAGTTCCAGGGGGGGGTCCTACAATGAGCAGTTCTTC.

This chain joins TRBV20-1 and TRBJ2-6; 11 positions match TRBD2. Per the germline V gene, CDR1 is DFQATT and CDR2 is SNEGSKA (reference sequence). V shed 2 bases and J 4 bases; nucleotides not matched to a gene: 13. The CDR3 loop spans 19 amino acids. The chain's CDR3 is CSARITSGGRITGANVLTF. Here the CDR3 DNA reads TGCAGTGCTAGAATCACTAGCGGGGGCCGTATTACCGGGGCCAACGTCCTGACTTTC.

This clonotype was counted ten times or more. The chain recombines TRBV5-5 with TRBJ2-2; TRBD1 aligns across 7 bases. The CDR3 spans 15 residues. Per the germline V gene, CDR1 is SGHKS and CDR2 is YYEKEE (reference sequence). Trimming at V came to 2 bases and at J to 1 base, leaving 2 bases not matched to a gene. CDR3 nucleotides: TGTGCCAGCAGCTTTGACAGGGAGAACACCGGGGAGCTGTTTTTT. This translates into CASSFDRENTGELFF.

V usage is TRBV4-3 and J usage is TRBJ2-7; 9 bases agree with TRBD1. Germline loops: CDR1 LGHNA, CDR2 YSLEER. V gave up 4 bases and J gave up 6 bases; unmatched junction bases: 13. The CDR3 consists of 16 residues. The CDR3 nucleotides are TGCGCCAGCAGCCTAAAACAGGGGGCTGTAGGAGGCGAGCAGTACTTC. It codes for CASSLKQGAVGGEQYF.

The chain links TRBV4-3 to TRBJ2-1, with TRBD2 matching over 11 bases. Germline CDR1 LGHNA, CDR2 YSLEER. V lost 3 bases and J lost 8; bases outside the gene matches: 6. CDR3 length: 15 residues. The CDR3 DNA follows: TGCGCCAGCAGCCACCTTTTAGCGGGAGGGCATGAGCAGTTCTTC. It is translated as CASSHLLAGGHEQFF.

CDR3 protein: CASSLTSRGDSSYEQYF. CDR3 coding DNA: TGTGCCAGCAGCTTAACTAGTAGGGGGGATAGCTCCTACGAGCAGTACTTC. The chain employs TRBV7-2 and TRBJ2-7; D may correspond to TRBD1 or TRBD2 (6 bases each). This CDR3 comprises 17 residues. From germline, CDR1 is SGHTA and CDR2 FQGNSA. The V gene lost 2 bases and the J gene lost 0 bases, with 17 bases spanning the gap. The full variable domain, in which reference TRBV7-2 and TRBJ2-7 provide the parts outside the CDR3, is GAGVSQSPSNKVTEKGKDVELRCDPISGHTALYWYRQSLGQGLEFLIYFQGNSAPDKSGLPSDRFSAERTGGSVSTLTIQRTQQEDSAVYLCASSLTSRGDSSYEQYFGPGTRLTVT.

This clonotype appeared a few times. V gene TRBV4-3 combines with J gene TRBJ2-2; 8 bases match TRBD2. The ends lost 3 bases at V and 6 bases at J; junction bases unmatched: 12. The CDR3 loop spans 17 amino acids. Looked up from germline, CDR1 is LGHNA and CDR2 is YSLEER. CDR3 sequence reads: CASSQEAGTSFSGELFF. The CDR3 DNA reads TGCGCCAGCAGCCAGGAGGCCGGGACTAGTTTTTCCGGGGAGCTGTTTTTT.

The chain uses TRBV20-1 and TRBJ2-6; 9 bases are shared with TRBD1. Germline CDR1 DFQATT, CDR2 SNEGSKA (reference sequence). V lost 4 bases and J lost 4; bases outside the gene matches: 8. The length of the CDR3 is 16 residues. The DNA for the CDR3 is TGCAGTGCTACGTCCGGGACAGGGAAAGGGGCCAACGTCCTGACTTTC. This encodes CSATSGTGKGANVLTF.

CDR3 DNA: TGTGCCAGCAGCTTAGAGGGGACCGCCGCCGCGCCCTCTAAGATAACCCAGTACTTC. Amino acids: CASSLEGTAAAPSKITQYF. This chain uses TRBV7-6 with TRBJ2-5; either TRBD1 or TRBD2 may supply D (5 bases each). V lost 1 base and J 8 bases, leaving 29 bases between the germline ends. Germline loops: CDR1 SGHVS, CDR2 FNYEAQ. The CDR3 is 19 residues long.

This clonotype showed up just a few times. The CDR3 DNA reads as TGTGCCAGCACGCGGACTAGCGGGGTGCCCTACAATGAGCAGTTCTTC. Protein: CASTRTSGVPYNEQFF. The V call is TRBV7-9, the J call TRBJ2-1; TRBD2 matches 12 bases. CDR1 and CDR2 from the germline V gene are SEHNR and FQNEAQ (reference sequence). Germline trimming cut 7 bases from V and 2 bases from J; bases unmatched to any gene: 6. The CDR3 is 16 amino acids. Full variable domain (remainder filled in from reference TRBV7-9 and TRBJ2-1): DTGVSQNPRHKITKRGQNVTFRCDPISEHNRLYWYRQTLGQGPEFLTYFQNEAQLEKSRLLSDRFSAERPKGSFSTLEIQRTEQGDSAMYLCASTRTSGVPYNEQFFGPGTRLTVL.

This clonotype has only a few counts. This chain links TRBV7-3 with TRBJ2-3; 10 bases agree with TRBD2. This CDR3 is 15 amino acids long. V lost 5 bases to trimming and J lost 2 bases; unmatched junction nucleotides: 4. Germline loops: CDR1 SGHTA, CDR2 FQGTGA. This chain's CDR3 is CASSTAGGYTDTQYF. The CDR3 DNA is TGTGCCAGCAGCACAGCGGGAGGGTACACAGATACGCAGTATTTT.

A few counts support this clonotype. The V and J genes are TRBV20-1 and TRBJ2-1; maybe TRBD2 (6 bases). CDR1 is DFQATT, CDR2 SNEGSKA, per germline (reference sequence). Trimming took 6 bases from V and 1 from J, leaving 13 bases between them. The CDR3 length is 14 residues. The CDR3 reads CSARGTRSYNEQFF. The CDR3, as DNA: TGCAGTGCACGGGGGACTCGGTCCTACAATGAGCAGTTCTTC.

The chain employs TRBV2 and TRBJ2-1; 7 bases match TRBD2. V trimming: 3 bases; J trimming: 1 base; junction bases outside the gene matches: 6. This CDR3 contains 16 residues. Germline V CDR1 and CDR2: SNHLY, FYNNEI. CDR3 coding DNA: TGTGCCAGCAGTGAGCTGGCGGGAGAGTCCTACAATGAGCAGTTCTTC. This gives the protein CASSELAGESYNEQFF.

This clonotype was recorded a few times. The chain uses TRBV20-1 and TRBJ2-5; possibly TRBD1 for D (6 bases). The CDR3 length is 12 residues. Germline CDR1 and CDR2: DFQATT and SNEGSKA (reference sequence). V shed 5 bases and J shed 4 bases, with 11 bases lying between them. DNA for the CDR3: TGCAGTGCTGAGACCAGGGGAGAGACCCAGTACTTC. It specifies CSAETRGETQYF.